Given below is one T cell receptor (beta chain) in context. Its antigen is undetermined. This specimen includes other DNA sequences encoding the same CDR3. The data were obtained in a study of radiotherapy plus CTLA-4 blockade in lung cancer. Study results and limitations: Dynamics of early blood T cell clones, together with interferon-beta, were reportedly the best predictors of response.

Clones were read by immunoSEQ multiplex PCR, and TCRdb kept only the in-frame ones, dropping some. The sample yields under 70,000 clones, approximately 75% seen once. The material sequenced was peripheral blood, taken from a patient treated with radiotherapy plus ipilimumab. This TCR came from a human donor with non-small cell lung cancer who had a complete response to radiotherapy plus ipilimumab.

As DNA, the CDR3 is TGTGCCAGCAGCCTGGGGACAGCGACAGATACGCAGTATTTT. It codes for CASSLGTATDTQYF. V and J are TRBV6-5 and TRBJ2-3; TRBD1 aligns across 7 bases. Trimming cost V 6 bases and J 3 bases; bases outside gene matches: 6. The CDR3 length is 14 residues. CDR1 is MNHEY and CDR2 is SVGAGI in the germline V gene.